One and the same sample provided the 11 T cell receptor beta chains below, sequenced in a study of blood T cell repertoires in COVID-19. Assay: immunoSEQ multiplex PCR; the TCRdb copy retains only in-frame clones and omits some. The table lists some 140,000 clones, roughly 80% of them singletons, with 3% in the top ten. The sample taken for sequencing was peripheral blood. These TCRs come from an elderly woman with acute or convalescent COVID-19.

This clone has just a few counts. This rearrangement joins TRBV7-9 to TRBJ1-2; 10 bases are a match to TRBD1. The CDR3 has 15 residues. Germline CDR1 SEHNR, CDR2 FQNEAQ (reference sequence). V shed 5 bases and J 5 bases; nucleotides not matched to a gene: 8. The CDR3 here is CASSQDRGKPYGYTF. CDR3 sequence (DNA): TGTGCCAGCAGCCAGGACAGGGGGAAACCGTATGGCTACACCTTC.

V and J are TRBV5-1 and TRBJ2-3; D is possibly TRBD1 (5 bases). Germline CDR1 and CDR2: SGHRS and YFSETQ. Trimming removed 1 base at V and 2 bases at J, with 14 bases between. The CDR3 spans 16 residues. CDR3: CASSLRSGRDTDTQYF. CDR3 DNA sequence: TGCGCCAGCAGCTTGCGTTCAGGGCGAGACACAGATACGCAGTATTTT.

The gene calls are TRBV7-2 and TRBJ1-6; the match to TRBD1 covers 8 bases. Looked up from germline, CDR1 is SGHTA and CDR2 is FQGNSA. CDR3 length: 14 residues. V lost 4 bases, J lost 8 bases, and 4 bases stayed unmatched. CDR3 DNA sequence: TGTGCCAGCAGCTCCCGGGACAGGTATTCACCCCTCCACTTT. Translating it yields CASSSRDRYSPLHF.

The chain employs TRBV6-1 and TRBJ1-5, with no clear D. This CDR3 has 15 residues. CDR1 and CDR2 from the germline V gene are MNHNS and SASEGT. Trimming took 7 bases from V and 6 from J, leaving 19 bases between them. This CDR3 is CASTPGTLGSQPQHF. In nucleotides, the CDR3 is TGTGCCAGCACCCCCGGCACCTTGGGGAGTCAGCCCCAGCATTTT.

This rearrangement joins TRBV29-1 to TRBJ2-1; D unresolved. Germline V lookup: CDR1 SQVTM, CDR2 ANQGSEA. The CDR3 is made up of 12 amino acids. V lost 4 bases, J lost 3 bases, and 7 bases lay in between. The CDR3 sequence is CSVVANYNEQFF. The DNA of the CDR3 is TGCAGCGTTGTAGCTAACTACAATGAGCAGTTCTTC.

This clone has just one count. The rearrangement links TRBV3-1 (or the pseudogene TRBV3-2) to TRBJ1-5, with D maybe TRBD1 (5 bases). V gave up 0 bases and J gave up 4 bases, with 7 bases separating them. CDR3 length equals 14 residues. CDR1 is LGHDT and CDR2 is YNNKEL in the germline V gene (reference sequence). The chain's CDR3 is CASSQDGGNQPQHF. CDR3 DNA sequence: TGTGCCAGCAGCCAAGATGGGGGGAATCAGCCCCAGCATTTT.

The chain joins TRBV5-8 to TRBJ1-1, with TRBD1 matching 9 bases. There are 14 residues in the CDR3. With V trimmed by 5 bases and J by 6 bases, 8 bases remained unmatched. CDR1 is SGHTS and CDR2 is YDEGEE in the germline V gene. The CDR3 region is CASRRDRVASEAFF. CDR3 DNA: TGTGCCAGCAGACGGGACAGGGTAGCGTCTGAAGCTTTCTTT.

This sequence joins TRBV27 and TRBJ1-2; 10 bases agree with TRBD1. This CDR3 has 15 residues. V shed 5 bases and J 1 base; nucleotides not matched to a gene: 4. CDR1 is MNHEY, CDR2 SMNVEV, per germline (reference sequence). CDR3 in amino acids: CASSIRTGGNYGYTF. The CDR3 region has the DNA TGTGCCAGCAGTATTCGGACAGGGGGTAACTATGGCTACACCTTC.

This rearrangement joins TRBV19 to TRBJ1-5, with a weak D call TRBD1 (6 bases). The CDR3 is 13 amino acids. V lost 8 bases to trimming and J lost 7 bases, with 15 bases between them. Germline assignment: CDR1 LNHDA and CDR2 SQIVND (reference sequence). CDR3 in DNA: TGTGCCAGTGCCAGGGGATGGAAGCAGCCCCAGCATTTT. Amino acid sequence: CASARGWKQPQHF.

This clone has more than one count but fewer than ten. CDR3 bases: TGCGCCAGCAGCGTCGGTGGACAGGGCAACACCGGGGAGCTGTTTTTT. It is translated as CASSVGGQGNTGELFF. The rearrangement joins TRBV5-1 to TRBJ2-2; 8 bases are shared with TRBD1. V lost 4 bases, J lost 2 bases, and 7 bases stayed unmatched. This CDR3 is 16 amino acids long. The germline V gene has CDR1 SGHRS and CDR2 YFSETQ.

The chain links TRBV7-3 to TRBJ1-1; 7 bases align to TRBD1. CDR3 length equals 13 residues. V gave up 3 bases and J gave up 7 bases; unmatched junction bases: 5. In germline, CDR1 is SGHTA, CDR2 FQGTGA. DNA of the CDR3: TGTGCCAGCAGCTTGACAGGACAGGTTGAAGCTTTCTTT. Its translation is CASSLTGQVEAFF.